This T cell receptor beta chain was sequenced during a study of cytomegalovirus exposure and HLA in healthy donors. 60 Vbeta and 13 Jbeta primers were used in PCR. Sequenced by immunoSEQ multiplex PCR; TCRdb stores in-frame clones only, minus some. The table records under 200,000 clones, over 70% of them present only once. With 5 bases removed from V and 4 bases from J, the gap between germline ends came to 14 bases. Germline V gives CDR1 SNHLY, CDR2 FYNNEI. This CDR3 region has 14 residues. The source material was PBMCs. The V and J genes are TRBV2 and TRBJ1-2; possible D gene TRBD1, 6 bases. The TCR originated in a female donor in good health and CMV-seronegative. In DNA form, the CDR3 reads TGTGCCAGCAGTAACCGGGACACTTTCTATGGCTACACCTTC. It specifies CASSNRDTFYGYTF.